This T cell receptor (beta chain) was captured by sequencing in a study of blood T cell repertoires in COVID-19. Overall study context: The United States, Italy and Spain were the sources of the acute and convalescent COVID-19 samples.

Authors' methods: How many nucleated cells were present was estimated from reference gene primer amplification. Clones were sequenced by immunoSEQ multiplex PCR, and TCRdb holds only the in-frame ones, with some missing. The D gene and trimming were derived from the DNA, and the V and J assignments and clone size from that table. Of some 360,000 clones listed, roughly nine tenths are singletons. Patients in Seattle were enrolled during active infection, then followed longitudinally. A single count supports this clone. This sequence was found in a woman aged 55-75 years with COVID-19, enrolled during active disease. Sequencing input: peripheral blood.

The DNA for the CDR3 is TGTGCCAGCAGCTTAGGAGCGGGAGCCAAAAACATTCAGTACTTC. It is translated as CASSLGAGAKNIQYF. The chain uses TRBV7-8 and TRBJ2-4; D perhaps matches TRBD2 (6 bases). The CDR3 length is 15 residues. CDR1 is SGHVS, CDR2 FQNEAQ, per germline. With 1 base removed from V and 0 bases from J, the gap between germline ends came to 7 bases.